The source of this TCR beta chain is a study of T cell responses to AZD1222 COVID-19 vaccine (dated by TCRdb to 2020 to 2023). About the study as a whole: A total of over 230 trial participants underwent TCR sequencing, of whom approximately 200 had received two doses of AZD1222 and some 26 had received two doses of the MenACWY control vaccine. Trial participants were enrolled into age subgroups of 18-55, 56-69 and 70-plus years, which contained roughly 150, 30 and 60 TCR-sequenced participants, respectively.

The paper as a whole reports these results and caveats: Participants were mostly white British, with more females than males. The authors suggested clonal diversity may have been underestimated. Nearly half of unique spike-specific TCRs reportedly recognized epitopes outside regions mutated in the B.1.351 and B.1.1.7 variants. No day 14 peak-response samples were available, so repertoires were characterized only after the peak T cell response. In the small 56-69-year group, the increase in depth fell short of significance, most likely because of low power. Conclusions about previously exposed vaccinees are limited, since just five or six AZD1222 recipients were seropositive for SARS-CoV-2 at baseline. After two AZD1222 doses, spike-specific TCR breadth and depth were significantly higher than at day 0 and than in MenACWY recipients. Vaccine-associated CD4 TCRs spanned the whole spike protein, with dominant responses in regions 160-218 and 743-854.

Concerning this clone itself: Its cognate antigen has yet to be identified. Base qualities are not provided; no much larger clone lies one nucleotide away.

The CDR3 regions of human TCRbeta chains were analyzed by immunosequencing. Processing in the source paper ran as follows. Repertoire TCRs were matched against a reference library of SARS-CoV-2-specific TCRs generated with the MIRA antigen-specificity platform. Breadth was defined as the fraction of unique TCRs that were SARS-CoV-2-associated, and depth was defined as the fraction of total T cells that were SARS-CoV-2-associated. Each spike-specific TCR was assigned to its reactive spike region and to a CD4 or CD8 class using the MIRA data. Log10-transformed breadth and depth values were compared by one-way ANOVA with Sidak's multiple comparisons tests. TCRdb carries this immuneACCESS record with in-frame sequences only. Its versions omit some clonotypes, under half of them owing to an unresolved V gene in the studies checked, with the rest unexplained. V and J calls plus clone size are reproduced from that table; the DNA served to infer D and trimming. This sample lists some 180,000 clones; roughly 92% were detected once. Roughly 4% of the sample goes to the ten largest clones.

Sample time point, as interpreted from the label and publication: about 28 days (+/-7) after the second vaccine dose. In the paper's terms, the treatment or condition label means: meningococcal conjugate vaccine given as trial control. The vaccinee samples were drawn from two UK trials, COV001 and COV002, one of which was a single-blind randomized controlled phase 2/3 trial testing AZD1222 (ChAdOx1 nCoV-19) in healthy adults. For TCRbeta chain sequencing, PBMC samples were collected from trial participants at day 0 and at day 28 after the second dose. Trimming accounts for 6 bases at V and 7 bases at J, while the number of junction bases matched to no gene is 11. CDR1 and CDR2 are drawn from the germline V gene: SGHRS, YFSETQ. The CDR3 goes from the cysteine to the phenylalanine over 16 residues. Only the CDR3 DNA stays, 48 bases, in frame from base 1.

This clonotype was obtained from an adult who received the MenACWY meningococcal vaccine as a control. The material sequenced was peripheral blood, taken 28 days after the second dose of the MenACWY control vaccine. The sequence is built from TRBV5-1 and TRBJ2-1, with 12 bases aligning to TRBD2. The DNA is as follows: TGCGCCAGCACCACGACTAGCGGGAGTGTTCTAAATGAGCAGTTCTTC. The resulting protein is CASTTTSGSVLNEQFF.